This record covers a single TCR beta chain. This entry belongs to a study of blood T cell repertoires in COVID-19. Overall study context: PBMCs, B-cell-depleted T cells, or T cells were the source of the cDNA or gDNA that made up the material.

Sequencing was performed with immunoSEQ multiplex PCR; in TCRdb, only in-frame clones are kept and a portion is missing. Among approximately 90,000 clones listed, roughly 80% were seen once. The CDR3 consists of 16 residues. V lost 5 bases, J lost 2 bases, and 9 bases stayed unmatched. From germline, CDR1 is MDHEN and CDR2 SYDVKM. Sequencing input: peripheral blood. This chain connects TRBV28 to TRBJ1-2, with TRBD1 matching over 9 bases. The clonotype was recovered from a man at least 80 years old with active or convalescent COVID-19. CDR3 nucleotide sequence: TGTGCCAGCAGTCCCGATCACGGGACAGGGAACTATGGCTACACCTTC. The encoded protein is CASSPDHGTGNYGYTF.